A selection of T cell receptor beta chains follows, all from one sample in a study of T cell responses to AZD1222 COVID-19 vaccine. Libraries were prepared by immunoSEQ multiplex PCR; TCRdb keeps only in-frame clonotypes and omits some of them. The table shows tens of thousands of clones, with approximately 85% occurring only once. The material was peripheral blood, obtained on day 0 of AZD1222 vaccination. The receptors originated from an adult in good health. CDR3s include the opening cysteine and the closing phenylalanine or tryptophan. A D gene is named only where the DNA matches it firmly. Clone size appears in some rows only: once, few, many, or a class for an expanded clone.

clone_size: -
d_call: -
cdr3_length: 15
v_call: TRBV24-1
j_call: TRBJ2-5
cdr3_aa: CATSDPTRYQETQYF
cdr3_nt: TGTGCCACCAGTGACCCCACTAGGTACCAAGAGACCCAGTACTTC

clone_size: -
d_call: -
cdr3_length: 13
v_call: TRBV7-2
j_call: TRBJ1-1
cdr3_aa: CASSTAPHTEAFF
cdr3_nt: TGTGCCAGCAGCACGGCTCCGCACACTGAAGCTTTCTTT

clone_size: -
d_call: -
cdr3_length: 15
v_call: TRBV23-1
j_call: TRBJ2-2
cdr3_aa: CASTTGFLTTGELFF
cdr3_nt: TGCGCCAGCACTACAGGGTTCCTTACTACCGGGGAGCTGTTTTTT

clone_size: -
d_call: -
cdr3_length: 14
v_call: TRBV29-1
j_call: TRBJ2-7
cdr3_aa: CSVVVGHGMYEQYF
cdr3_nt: TGCAGCGTTGTTGTAGGACACGGTATGTACGAGCAGTACTTC

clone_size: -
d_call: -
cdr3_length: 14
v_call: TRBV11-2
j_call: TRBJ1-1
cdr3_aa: CASRRATMNTEAFF
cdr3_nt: TGTGCCAGCAGGCGAGCTACGATGAACACTGAAGCTTTCTTT

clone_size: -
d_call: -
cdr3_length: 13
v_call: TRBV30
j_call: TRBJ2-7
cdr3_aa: CAWTRVSPYEQYF
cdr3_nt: TGTGCCTGGACCCGGGTTAGCCCCTACGAGCAGTACTTC

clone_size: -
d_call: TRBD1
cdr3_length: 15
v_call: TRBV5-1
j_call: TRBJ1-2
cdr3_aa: CASSEPGQGDYGYTF
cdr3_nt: TGCGCCAGCAGCGAACCGGGACAGGGGGACTATGGCTACACCTTC

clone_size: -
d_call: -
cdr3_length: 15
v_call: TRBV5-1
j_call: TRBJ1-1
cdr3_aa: CASSYLYRDDTEAFF
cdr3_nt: TGCGCCAGCAGCTACTTATACAGGGACGACACTGAAGCTTTCTTT

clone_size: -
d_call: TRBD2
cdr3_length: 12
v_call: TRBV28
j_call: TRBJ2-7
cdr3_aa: CASSLSGTSRGF
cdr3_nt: TGTGCCAGCAGTTTATCCGGGACTAGCAGGGGCTTC

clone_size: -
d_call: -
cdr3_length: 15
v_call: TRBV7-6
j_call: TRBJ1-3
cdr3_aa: CASSLGRSSGNTIYF
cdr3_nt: TGTGCCAGCAGCTTAGGGAGGAGCTCTGGAAACACCATATATTTT

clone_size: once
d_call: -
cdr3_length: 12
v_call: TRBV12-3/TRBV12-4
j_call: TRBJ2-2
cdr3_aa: CASNQLAGELFF
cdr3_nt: TGTGCCAGCAATCAACTGGCCGGGGAGCTGTTTTTT

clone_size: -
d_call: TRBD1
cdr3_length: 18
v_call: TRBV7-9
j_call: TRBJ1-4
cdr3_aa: CASSSPMDRVETNEKLFF
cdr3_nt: TGTGCCAGCAGCTCACCCATGGACAGGGTCGAAACTAATGAAAAACTGTTTTTT

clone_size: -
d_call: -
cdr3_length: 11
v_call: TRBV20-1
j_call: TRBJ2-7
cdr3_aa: CSVTGTYEQYF
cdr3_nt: TGCAGTGTAACTGGGACCTACGAGCAGTACTTC

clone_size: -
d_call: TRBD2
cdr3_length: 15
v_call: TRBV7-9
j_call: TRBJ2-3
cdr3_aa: CASSPRGGGTDTQYF
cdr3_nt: TGTGCCAGCAGCCCAAGGGGCGGGGGTACAGATACGCAGTATTTT

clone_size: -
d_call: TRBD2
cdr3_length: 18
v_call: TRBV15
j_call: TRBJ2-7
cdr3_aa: CATSRGLRTSGLAQEQYF
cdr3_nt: TGTGCCACCAGCAGAGGCCTCCGGACTAGCGGTTTGGCGCAGGAGCAGTACTTC

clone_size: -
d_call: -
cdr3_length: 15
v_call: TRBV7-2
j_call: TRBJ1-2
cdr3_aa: CASSLELGIFDGYTF
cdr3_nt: TGTGCCAGCAGCCTAGAGTTGGGGATTTTCGATGGCTACACCTTC

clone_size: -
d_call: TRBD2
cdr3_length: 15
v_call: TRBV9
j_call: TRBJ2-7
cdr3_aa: CASSPGGAGAYEQYF
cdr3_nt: TGTGCCAGCAGCCCCGGGGGAGCGGGAGCTTACGAGCAGTACTTC

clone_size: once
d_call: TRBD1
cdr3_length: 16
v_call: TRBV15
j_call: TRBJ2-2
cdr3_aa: CATSGGTGRNTGELFF
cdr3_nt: TGTGCCACCAGCGGCGGGACAGGGAGAAACACCGGGGAGCTGTTTTTT

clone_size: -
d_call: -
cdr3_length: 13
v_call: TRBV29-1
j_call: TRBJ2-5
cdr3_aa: CSVAGGVRETQYF
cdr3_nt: TGCAGCGTTGCAGGGGGGGTCAGAGAGACCCAGTACTTC

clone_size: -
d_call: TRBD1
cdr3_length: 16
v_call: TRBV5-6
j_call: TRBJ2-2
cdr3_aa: CASSLDGTGGTGELFF
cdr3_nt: TGTGCCAGCAGCTTGGACGGGACAGGTGGGACCGGGGAGCTGTTTTTT

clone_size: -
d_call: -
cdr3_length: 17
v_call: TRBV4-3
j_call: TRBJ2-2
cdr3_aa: CASSQDRGAANTGELFF
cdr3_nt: TGCGCCAGCAGCCAAGACCGGGGGGCAGCGAACACCGGGGAGCTGTTTTTT

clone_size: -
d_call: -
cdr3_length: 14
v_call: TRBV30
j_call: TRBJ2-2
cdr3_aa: CAWSPGRPAGELFF
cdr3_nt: TGTGCCTGGAGTCCGGGCCGTCCCGCCGGGGAGCTGTTTTTT

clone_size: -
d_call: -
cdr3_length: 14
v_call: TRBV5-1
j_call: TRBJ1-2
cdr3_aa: CASSLVGGNSGYTF
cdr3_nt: TGCGCCAGCAGCTTGGTGGGGGGGAACTCTGGCTACACCTTC

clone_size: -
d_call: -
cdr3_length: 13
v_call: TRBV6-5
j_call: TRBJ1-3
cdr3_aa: CASRVDSGNTIYF
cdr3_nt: TGTGCCAGCAGGGTCGATTCTGGAAACACCATATATTTT

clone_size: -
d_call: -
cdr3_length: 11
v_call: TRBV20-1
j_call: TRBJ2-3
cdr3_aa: CSRMITDTQYF
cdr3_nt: TGCAGTAGAATGATCACAGATACGCAGTATTTT

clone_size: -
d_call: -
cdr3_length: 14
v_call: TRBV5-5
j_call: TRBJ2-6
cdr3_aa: CASSPPGGANVLTF
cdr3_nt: TGTGCCAGCAGCCCCCCCGGGGGGGCCAACGTCCTGACTTTC

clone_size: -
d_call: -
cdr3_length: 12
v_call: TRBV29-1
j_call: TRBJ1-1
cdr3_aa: CSVLGLNTEAFF
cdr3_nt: TGCAGCGTTCTGGGCCTGAACACTGAAGCTTTCTTT

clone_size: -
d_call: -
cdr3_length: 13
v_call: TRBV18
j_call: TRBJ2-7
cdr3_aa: CASSPPTGREQYF
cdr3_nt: TGTGCCAGCTCACCACCGACAGGCCGGGAGCAGTACTTC

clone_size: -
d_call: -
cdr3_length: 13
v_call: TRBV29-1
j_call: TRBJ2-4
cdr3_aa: CSVLGGHQNIQYF
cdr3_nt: TGCAGCGTACTCGGGGGTCACCAAAACATTCAGTACTTC

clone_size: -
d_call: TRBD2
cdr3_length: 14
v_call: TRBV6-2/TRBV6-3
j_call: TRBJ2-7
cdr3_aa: CASSFGGSSYEQYF
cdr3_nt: TGTGCCAGCAGTTTCGGCGGGAGCTCCTACGAGCAGTACTTC

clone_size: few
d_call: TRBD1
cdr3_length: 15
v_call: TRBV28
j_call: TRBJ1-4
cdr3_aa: CASSERTGGDEKLFF
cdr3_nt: TGTGCCAGCAGTGAGAGGACAGGGGGCGATGAAAAACTGTTTTTT

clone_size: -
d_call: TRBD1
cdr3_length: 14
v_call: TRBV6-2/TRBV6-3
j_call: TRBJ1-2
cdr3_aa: CASSPRDRDYGYTF
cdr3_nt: TGTGCCAGCAGTCCACGGGACAGGGACTATGGCTACACCTTC

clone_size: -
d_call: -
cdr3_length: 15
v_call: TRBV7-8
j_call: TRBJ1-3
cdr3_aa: CASSSPGRAGNTIYF
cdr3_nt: TGTGCCAGCAGCTCACCGGGGAGGGCTGGAAACACCATATATTTT

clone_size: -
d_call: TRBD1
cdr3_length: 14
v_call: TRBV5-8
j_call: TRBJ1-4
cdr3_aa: CASSLGQSFEKLFF
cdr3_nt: TGTGCCAGCAGCCTGGGACAGTCCTTTGAAAAACTGTTTTTT

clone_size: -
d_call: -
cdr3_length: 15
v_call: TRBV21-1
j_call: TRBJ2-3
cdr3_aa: CASSKERGGTDTQYF
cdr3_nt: TGTGCCAGCAGCAAAGAGCGGGGGGGCACAGATACGCAGTATTTT

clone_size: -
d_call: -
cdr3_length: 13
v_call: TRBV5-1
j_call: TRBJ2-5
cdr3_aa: CASSFDSQETQYF
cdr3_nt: TGCGCCAGCAGCTTTGACAGCCAAGAGACCCAGTACTTC

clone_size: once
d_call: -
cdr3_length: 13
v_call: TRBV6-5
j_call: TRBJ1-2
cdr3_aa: CASRREQGYGYTF
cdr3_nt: TGTGCCAGCAGGAGAGAACAGGGCTATGGCTACACCTTC

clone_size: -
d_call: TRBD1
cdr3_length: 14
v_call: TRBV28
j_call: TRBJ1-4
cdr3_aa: CASSRQGYWGKLFF
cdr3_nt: TGTGCCAGCAGTAGACAGGGGTACTGGGGGAAACTGTTTTTT

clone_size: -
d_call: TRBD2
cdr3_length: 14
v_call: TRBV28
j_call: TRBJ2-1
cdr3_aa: CASRGTSGYNEQFF
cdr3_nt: TGTGCCAGCAGAGGGACTAGCGGCTACAATGAGCAGTTCTTC

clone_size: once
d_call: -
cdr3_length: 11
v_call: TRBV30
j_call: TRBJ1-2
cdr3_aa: CAWSVNYGYTF
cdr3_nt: TGTGCCTGGAGTGTGAACTATGGCTACACCTTC

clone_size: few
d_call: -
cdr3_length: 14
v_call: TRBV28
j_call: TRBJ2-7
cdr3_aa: CASSLWASSYEQYF
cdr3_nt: TGTGCCAGCAGTTTATGGGCTAGCTCGTACGAGCAGTACTTC

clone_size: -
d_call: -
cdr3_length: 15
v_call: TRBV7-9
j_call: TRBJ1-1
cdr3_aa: CASSLVRQLNTEAFF
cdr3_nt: TGTGCCAGCAGCTTAGTAAGGCAGTTGAACACTGAAGCTTTCTTT

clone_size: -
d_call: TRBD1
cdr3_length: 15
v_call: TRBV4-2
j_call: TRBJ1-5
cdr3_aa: CASSQAGTGDQPQHF
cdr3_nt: TGTGCCAGCAGCCAAGCGGGGACAGGGGATCAGCCCCAGCATTTT

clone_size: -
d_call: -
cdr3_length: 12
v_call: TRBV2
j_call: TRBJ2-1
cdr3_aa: CASSESGNEQFF
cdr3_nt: TGTGCCAGCAGTGAATCTGGGAATGAGCAGTTCTTC

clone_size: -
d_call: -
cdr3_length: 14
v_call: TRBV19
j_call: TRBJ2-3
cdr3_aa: CASRDAGLTDTQYF
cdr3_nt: TGTGCCAGTAGGGATGCGGGGCTCACAGATACGCAGTATTTT

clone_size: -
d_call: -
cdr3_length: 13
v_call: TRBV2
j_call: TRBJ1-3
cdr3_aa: CASNQNPGNTIYF
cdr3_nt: TGTGCCAGCAACCAGAACCCTGGAAACACCATATATTTT

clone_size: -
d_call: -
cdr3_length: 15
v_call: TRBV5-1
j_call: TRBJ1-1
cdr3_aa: CASSLVGRGVTEAFF
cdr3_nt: TGCGCCAGCAGCTTGGTGGGCAGGGGTGTCACTGAAGCTTTCTTT

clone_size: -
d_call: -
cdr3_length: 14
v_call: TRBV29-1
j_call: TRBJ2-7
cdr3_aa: CSVVGSPTSYEQYF
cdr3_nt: TGCAGCGTTGTAGGGTCCCCAACCTCCTACGAGCAGTACTTC